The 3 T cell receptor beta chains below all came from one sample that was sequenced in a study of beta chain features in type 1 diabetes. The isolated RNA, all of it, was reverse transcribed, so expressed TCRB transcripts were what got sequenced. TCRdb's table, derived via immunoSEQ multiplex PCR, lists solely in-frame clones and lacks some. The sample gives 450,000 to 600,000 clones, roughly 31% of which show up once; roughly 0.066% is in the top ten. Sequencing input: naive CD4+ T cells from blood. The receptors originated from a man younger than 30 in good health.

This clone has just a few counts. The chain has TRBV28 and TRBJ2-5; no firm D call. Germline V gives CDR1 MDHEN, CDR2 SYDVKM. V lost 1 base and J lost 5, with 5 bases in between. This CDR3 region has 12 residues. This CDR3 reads CASSLFGETQYF. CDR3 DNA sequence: TGTGCCAGCAGTTTATTCGGGGAGACCCAGTACTTC.

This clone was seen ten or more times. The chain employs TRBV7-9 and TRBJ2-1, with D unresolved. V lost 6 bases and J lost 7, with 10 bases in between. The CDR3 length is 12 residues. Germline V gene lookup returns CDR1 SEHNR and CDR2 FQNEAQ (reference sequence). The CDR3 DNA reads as TGTGCCAGCAGTCCCCGGCGGAATGAGCAGTTCTTC. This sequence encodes CASSPRRNEQFF.

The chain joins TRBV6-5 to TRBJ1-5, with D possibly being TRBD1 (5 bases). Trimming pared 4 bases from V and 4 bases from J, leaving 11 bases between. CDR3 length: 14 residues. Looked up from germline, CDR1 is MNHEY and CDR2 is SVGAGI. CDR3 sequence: CASSSTGENQPQHF. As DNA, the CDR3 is TGTGCCAGCAGTTCAACAGGAGAGAATCAGCCCCAGCATTTT.